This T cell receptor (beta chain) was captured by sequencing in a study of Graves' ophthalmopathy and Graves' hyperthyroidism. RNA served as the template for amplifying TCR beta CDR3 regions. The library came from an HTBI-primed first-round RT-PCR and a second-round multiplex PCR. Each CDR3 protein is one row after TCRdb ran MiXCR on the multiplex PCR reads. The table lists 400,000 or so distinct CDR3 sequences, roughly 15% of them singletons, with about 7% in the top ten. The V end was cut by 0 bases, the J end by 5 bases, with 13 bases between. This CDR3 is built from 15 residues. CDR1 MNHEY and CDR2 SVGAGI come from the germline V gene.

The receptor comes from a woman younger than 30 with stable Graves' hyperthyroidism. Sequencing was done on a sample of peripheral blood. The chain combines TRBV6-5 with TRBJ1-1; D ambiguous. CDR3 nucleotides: TGTGCCAGCAGTTACTCTGCGGTCGCTTGGACTGAAGCTTTCTTT. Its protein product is CASSYSAVAWTEAFF.